This T cell receptor (beta chain) appears in the sequencing data of a study of regulatory T cells in long-lasting Graves disease. General study results and limits: Accuracy was perhaps lowered by the small sample size.

Indicated time point: newly diagnosed GD, antithyroid drugs for less than 3 months. TCR sequences were obtained from RNA taken from PBMCs. In the case of this clonotype: The target antigen is unknown.

Arm-PCR of CDR3 regions and iRepertoire HTBI primers were used to build TCR beta libraries. TCRdb recomputed calls from the multiplex PCR reads with MiXCR, one row per CDR3 protein. The sample has approximately 470,000 distinct CDR3 sequences, 16% seen once. These data also formed part of another study, on T cells in Graves' hyperthyroidism and ophthalmopathy. Per that study: The TCR CDR3 first-round RT-PCR relied on the HTBI primer set. Model-based prediction identified ophthalmopathy a median about 6.8 months prior to its onset.

This TCR derives from a man aged 40-55 years with Graves disease. This material consisted of peripheral blood mononuclear cells (PBMCs), taken at new diagnosis, from a patient treated with antithyroid drugs.

For the CDR3, the DNA is TGTGCCAGCATCCAAGCGGGAGGGCCGTCGTTCGGGGAGCTGTTTTTT. Amino acid sequence: CASIQAGGPSFGELFF. The chain employs TRBV5-6 and TRBJ2-2; TRBD2 aligns across 10 bases. The CDR3 is 16 residues long. Germline assignment: CDR1 SGHDT and CDR2 YYEEEE. V trimming: 6 bases; J trimming: 7 bases; junction bases outside the gene matches: 12.